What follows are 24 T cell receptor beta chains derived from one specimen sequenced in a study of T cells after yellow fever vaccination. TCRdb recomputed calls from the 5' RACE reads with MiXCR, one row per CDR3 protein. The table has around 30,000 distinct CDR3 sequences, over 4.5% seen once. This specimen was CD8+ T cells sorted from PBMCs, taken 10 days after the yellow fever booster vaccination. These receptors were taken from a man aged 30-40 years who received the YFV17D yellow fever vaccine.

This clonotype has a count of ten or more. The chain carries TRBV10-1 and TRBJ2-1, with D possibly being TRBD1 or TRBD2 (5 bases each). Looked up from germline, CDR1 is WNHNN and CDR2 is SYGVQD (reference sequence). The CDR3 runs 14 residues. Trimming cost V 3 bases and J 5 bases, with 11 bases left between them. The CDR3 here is CASSDFQGDNEQFF. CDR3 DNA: TGCGCCAGCAGTGATTTTCAGGGAGACAATGAGCAGTTCTTC.

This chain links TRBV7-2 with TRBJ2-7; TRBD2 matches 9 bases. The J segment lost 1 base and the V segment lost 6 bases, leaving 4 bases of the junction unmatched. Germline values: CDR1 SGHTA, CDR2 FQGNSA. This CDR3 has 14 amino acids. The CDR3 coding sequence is TGTGCCAGCAGGGACCTAGCGGGGTCCTACGAGCAGTACTTC. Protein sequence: CASRDLAGSYEQYF.

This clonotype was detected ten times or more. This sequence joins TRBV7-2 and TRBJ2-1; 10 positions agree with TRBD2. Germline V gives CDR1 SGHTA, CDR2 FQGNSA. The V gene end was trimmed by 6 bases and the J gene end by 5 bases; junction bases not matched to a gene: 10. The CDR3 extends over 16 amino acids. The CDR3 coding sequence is TGTGCCAGCAGGGCACCCAGGACTAGCGGCGACAATGAGCAGTTCTTC. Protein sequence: CASRAPRTSGDNEQFF. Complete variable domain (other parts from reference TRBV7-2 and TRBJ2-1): GAGVSQSPSNKVTEKGKDVELRCDPISGHTALYWYRQSLGQGLEFLIYFQGNSAPDKSGLPSDRFSAERTGGSVSTLTIQRTQQEDSAVYLCASRAPRTSGDNEQFFGPGTRLTVL.

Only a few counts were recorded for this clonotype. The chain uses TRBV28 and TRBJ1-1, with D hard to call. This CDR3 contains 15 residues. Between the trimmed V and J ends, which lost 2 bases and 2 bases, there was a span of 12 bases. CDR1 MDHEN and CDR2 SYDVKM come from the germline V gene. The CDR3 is CASSLLAESNTEAFF. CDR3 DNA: TGTGCCAGCAGTTTACTTGCAGAGAGTAACACTGAAGCTTTCTTT.

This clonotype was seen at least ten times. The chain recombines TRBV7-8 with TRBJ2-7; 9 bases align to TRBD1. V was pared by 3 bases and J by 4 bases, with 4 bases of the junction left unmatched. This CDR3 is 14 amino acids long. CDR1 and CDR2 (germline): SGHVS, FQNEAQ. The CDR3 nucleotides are TGTGCCAGCAGCTTCCCGGGACAGGGTTACGAGCAGTACTTC. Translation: CASSFPGQGYEQYF.

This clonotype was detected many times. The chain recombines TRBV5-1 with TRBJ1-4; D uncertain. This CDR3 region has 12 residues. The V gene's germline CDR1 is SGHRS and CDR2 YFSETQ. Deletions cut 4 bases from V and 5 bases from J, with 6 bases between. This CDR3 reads CASSDENEKLFF. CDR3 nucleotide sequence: TGCGCCAGCAGCGACGAGAATGAAAAACTGTTTTTT.

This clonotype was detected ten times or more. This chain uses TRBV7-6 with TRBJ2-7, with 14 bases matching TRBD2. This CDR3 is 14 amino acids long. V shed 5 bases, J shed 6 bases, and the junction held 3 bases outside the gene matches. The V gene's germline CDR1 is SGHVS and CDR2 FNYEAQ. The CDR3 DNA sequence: TGTGCCAGCAGCCCTGGGACTAGCGGGAGCGAGCAGTACTTC. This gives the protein CASSPGTSGSEQYF.

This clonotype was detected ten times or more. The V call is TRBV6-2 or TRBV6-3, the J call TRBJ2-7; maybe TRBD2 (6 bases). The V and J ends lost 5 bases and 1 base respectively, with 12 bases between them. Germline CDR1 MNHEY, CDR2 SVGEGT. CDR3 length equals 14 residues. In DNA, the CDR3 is TGTGCCAGCAGTAGGGCCGGGAGTTCCTACGAGCAGTACTTC. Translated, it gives CASSRAGSSYEQYF.

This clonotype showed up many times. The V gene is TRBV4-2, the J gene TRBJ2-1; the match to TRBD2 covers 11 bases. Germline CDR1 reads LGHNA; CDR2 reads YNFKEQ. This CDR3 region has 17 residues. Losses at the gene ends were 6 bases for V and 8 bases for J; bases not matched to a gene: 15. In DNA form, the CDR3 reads TGTGCCAGCAGAAAAAGCTCTCTAGCGGGAGGTGTCGATGAGCAGTTCTTC. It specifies CASRKSSLAGGVDEQFF.

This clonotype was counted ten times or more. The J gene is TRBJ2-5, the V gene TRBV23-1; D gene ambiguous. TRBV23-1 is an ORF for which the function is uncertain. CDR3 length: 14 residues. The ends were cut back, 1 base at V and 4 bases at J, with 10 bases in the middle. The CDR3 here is CASSQFSERETQYF. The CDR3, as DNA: TGCGCCAGCAGTCAATTCTCTGAGCGAGAGACCCAGTACTTC.

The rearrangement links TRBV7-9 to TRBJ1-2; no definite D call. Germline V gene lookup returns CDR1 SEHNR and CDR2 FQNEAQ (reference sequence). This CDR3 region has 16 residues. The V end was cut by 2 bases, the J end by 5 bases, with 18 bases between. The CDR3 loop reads CASSLSFGDPEYGYTF. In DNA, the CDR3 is TGTGCCAGCAGCTTATCTTTCGGAGACCCTGAGTATGGCTACACCTTC.

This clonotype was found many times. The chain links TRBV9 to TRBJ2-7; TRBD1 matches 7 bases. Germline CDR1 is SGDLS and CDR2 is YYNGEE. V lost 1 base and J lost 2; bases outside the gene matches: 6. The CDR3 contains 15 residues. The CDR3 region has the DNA TGTGCCAGCAGCGTATCCCCACAGGGGACCTACGAGCAGTACTTC. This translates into CASSVSPQGTYEQYF.

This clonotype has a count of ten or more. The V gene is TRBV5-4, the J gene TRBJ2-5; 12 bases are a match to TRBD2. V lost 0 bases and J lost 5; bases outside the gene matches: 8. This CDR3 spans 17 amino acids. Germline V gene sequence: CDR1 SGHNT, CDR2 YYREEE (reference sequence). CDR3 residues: CASSLGLAGEGVETQYF. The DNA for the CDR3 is TGTGCCAGCAGCTTGGGACTAGCGGGAGAAGGAGTGGAGACCCAGTACTTC.

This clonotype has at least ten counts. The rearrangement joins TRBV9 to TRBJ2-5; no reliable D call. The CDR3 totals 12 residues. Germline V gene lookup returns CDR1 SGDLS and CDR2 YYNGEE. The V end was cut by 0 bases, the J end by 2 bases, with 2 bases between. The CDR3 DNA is TGTGCCAGCAGCGTAGATCAAGAGACCCAGTACTTC. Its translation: CASSVDQETQYF.

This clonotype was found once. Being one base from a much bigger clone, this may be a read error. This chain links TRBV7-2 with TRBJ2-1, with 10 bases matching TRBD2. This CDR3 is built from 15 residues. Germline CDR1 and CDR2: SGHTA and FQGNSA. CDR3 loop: CASCLTLAGVYEQFF. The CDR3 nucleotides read TGTGCCAGCTGCTTAACCCTAGCGGGAGTCTATGAGCAGTTCTTC.

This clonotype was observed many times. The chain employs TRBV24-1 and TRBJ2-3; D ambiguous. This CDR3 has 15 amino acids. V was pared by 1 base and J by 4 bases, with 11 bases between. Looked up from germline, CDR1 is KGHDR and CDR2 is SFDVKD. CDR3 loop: CATSDFPARSDTQYF. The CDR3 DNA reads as TGTGCCACCAGTGATTTCCCGGCTCGGTCAGATACGCAGTATTTT.

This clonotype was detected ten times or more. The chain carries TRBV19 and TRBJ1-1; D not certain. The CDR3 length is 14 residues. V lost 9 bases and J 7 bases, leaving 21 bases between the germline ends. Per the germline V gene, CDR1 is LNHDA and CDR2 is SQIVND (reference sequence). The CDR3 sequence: CASGDAPAGYEAFF. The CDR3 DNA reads TGTGCCAGCGGGGATGCCCCCGCAGGATATGAAGCTTTCTTT. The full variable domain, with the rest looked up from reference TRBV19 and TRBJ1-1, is DGGITQSPKYLFRKEGQNVTLSCEQNLNHDAMYWYRQDPGQGLRLIYYSQIVNDFQKGDIAEGYSVSREKKESFPLTVTSAQKNPTAFYLCASGDAPAGYEAFFGQGTRLTVV.

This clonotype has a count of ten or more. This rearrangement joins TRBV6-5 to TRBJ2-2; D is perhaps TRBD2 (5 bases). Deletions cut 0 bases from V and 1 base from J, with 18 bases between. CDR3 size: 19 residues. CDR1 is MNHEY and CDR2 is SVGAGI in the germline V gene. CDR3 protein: CASSYSRMVGERNTGELFF. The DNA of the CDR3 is TGTGCCAGCAGTTACTCCCGTATGGTTGGGGAGCGGAACACCGGGGAGCTGTTTTTT.

The CDR3 DNA sequence: TGTGCCATCAGTGAGGGTACACCTGAAGCTTTCTTT. Its protein is CAISEGTPEAFF. The V gene is TRBV10-3, the J gene TRBJ1-1; D remains ambiguous. The CDR3 sequence is 12 residues long. The germline V and J ends were trimmed by 2 bases and 6 bases, with 7 bases remaining between them. Germline loops: CDR1 ENHRY, CDR2 SYGVKD.

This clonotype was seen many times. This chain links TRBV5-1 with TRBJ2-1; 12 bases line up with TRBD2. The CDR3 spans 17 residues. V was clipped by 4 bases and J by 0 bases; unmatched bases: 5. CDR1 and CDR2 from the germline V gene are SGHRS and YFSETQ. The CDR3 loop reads CASSLGLAGNSYNEQFF. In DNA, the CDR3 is TGCGCCAGCAGCCTAGGACTAGCGGGAAACTCCTACAATGAGCAGTTCTTC.

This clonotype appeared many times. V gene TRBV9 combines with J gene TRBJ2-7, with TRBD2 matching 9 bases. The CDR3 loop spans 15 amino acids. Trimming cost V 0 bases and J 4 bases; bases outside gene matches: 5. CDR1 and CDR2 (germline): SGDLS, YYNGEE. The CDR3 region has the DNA TGTGCCAGCAGCGTAGGCGGGAGGGACCTATACGAGCAGTACTTC. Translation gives CASSVGGRDLYEQYF.

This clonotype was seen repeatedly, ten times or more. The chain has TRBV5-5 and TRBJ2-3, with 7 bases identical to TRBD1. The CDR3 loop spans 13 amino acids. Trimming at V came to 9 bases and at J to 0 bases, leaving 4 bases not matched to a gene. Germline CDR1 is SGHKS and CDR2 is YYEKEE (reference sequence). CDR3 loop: CATLTGSTDTQYF. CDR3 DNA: TGTGCCACCCTGACAGGGAGCACAGATACGCAGTATTTT.

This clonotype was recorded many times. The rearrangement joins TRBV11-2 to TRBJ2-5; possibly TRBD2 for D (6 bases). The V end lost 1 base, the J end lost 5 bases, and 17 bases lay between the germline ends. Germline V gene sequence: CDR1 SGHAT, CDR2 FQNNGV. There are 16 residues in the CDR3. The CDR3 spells CASSLGRVLAGETQYF. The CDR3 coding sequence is TGTGCCAGCAGCTTAGGTCGGGTTCTTGCGGGGGAGACCCAGTACTTC.

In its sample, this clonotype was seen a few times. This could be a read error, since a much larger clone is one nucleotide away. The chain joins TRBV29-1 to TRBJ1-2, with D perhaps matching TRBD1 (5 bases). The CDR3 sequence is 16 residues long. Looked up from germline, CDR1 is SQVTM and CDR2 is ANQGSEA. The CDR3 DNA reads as TGCAACGTTGTAAGCAAGGGGCAGAACCAACACTATGGCTACACCTTC. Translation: CNVVSKGQNQHYGYTF.